The sequence of this T cell receptor (beta chain) was determined in a study of tumor-infiltrating lymphocytes in primary liver carcinoma. This clonotype has at least ten counts. The researchers obtained blood RNA from unsorted whole blood and also extracted germline DNA. TCR beta cDNA was reverse-transcribed from 400 to 500 ng of total RNA. The reaction used a constant-region primer and ProtoScript II reverse transcriptase. Amplification in three nested multiplex PCR rounds with slightly modified ARM-PCR gave rise to TCR beta libraries. TRBV1-TRBV30 forward primers and a C-beta reverse primer were used in the first two PCR rounds, which each ran for approximately 10 cycles. TCRdb processed the multiplex PCR reads anew with MiXCR; each CDR3 protein has one entry. The sample includes fewer than 400,000 distinct CDR3 sequences, less than 75% of them seen just once. The V end lost 6 bases, the J end lost 4 bases, and 13 bases lay between the germline ends. This CDR3 spans 14 amino acids. Germline V CDR1 and CDR2: MNHEY, SVGEGT.

Sequencing was carried out using peripheral blood. This chain connects TRBV6-2 or TRBV6-3 to TRBJ2-1; D might be TRBD1 or TRBD2, each matching 5 bases. The source is a man aged 40-50 years with primary liver carcinoma and hepatitis B virus infection. The DNA of the CDR3 is TGTGCCAGCAGCCAACCGGGACCTTACAATGAGCAGTTCTTC. Its protein product is CASSQPGPYNEQFF.